This is a list of T cell receptor beta chains from one sample in a study of beta chain features in type 1 diabetes. Profiled with immunoSEQ multiplex PCR; TCRdb holds only in-frame clones, not every one. The sample carries about 170,000 clones, 7% to 9% recorded once. Sequenced input: central memory CD4+ T cells from blood. These receptors were taken from a young man with type 1 diabetes. The CDR3 runs from the conserved cysteine through the conserved F or W. A D gene is named only where the DNA matches it firmly. Part of the rows lack a size; the others show once, few, many or a class for expanded clones.

v_gene	j_gene	abundance	d_gene	CDR3aa	CDR3nt
TRBV7-2	TRBJ2-5	few	TRBD1	CASSLALTGETQYF	TGTGCCAGCAGCTTAGCCCTGACAGGGGAGACCCAGTACTTC
TRBV7-7	TRBJ1-1	few	TRBD1	CASSSDRGTEAFF	TGTGCCAGCAGCTCCGACAGGGGAACTGAAGCTTTCTTT
TRBV27	TRBJ1-1	-	-	CASSLFRSTEAFF	TGTGCCAGCAGTTTGTTCAGGTCCACTGAAGCTTTCTTT
TRBV5-6	TRBJ2-2	many	-	CASSRTGELFF	TGTGCCAGCAGTCGGACCGGGGAGCTGTTTTTT
TRBV5-7	TRBJ1-4	few	-	CASSIDEDREVFF	TGTGCCAGCAGCATCGACGAAGACCGCGAGGTGTTTTTT
TRBV20-1	TRBJ2-7	-	-	CSAPSTGSEYF	TGCAGTGCACCCTCCACAGGGTCCGAGTACTTC
TRBV5-1	TRBJ2-7	-	-	CASSLDTGGGYEQYF	TGCGCCAGCAGCTTGGATACGGGGGGCGGCTACGAGCAGTACTTC
TRBV5-1	TRBJ2-3	-	-	CASSLESRSTDTQYF	TGCGCCAGCAGCTTGGAGTCCAGGAGCACAGATACGCAGTATTTT
TRBV29-1	TRBJ2-3	-	-	CSTWVRRQSTDTQYF	TGCAGCACCTGGGTGAGGAGACAGAGCACAGATACGCAGTATTTT
TRBV4-2	TRBJ2-5	few	-	CASSHGSYQGGAETQYF	TGTGCCAGCAGCCATGGTTCGTACCAGGGGGGAGCGGAGACCCAGTACTTC
TRBV29-1	TRBJ1-2	few	TRBD1	CSVDRAGIYTF	TGCAGCGTCGACAGGGCTGGGATTTACACCTTC
TRBV2	TRBJ2-7	-	TRBD2	CASSASGSVSEQYF	TGTGCCAGCAGCGCGAGCGGGAGCGTCTCCGAGCAGTACTTC
TRBV5-1	TRBJ2-3	-	-	CASSPSSGFTDTQYF	TGCGCCAGCTCCCCGTCGTCGGGTTTCACAGATACGCAGTATTTT
TRBV5-4	TRBJ1-2	few	TRBD1	CASSSRGRGDGYTF	TGTGCCAGCAGCTCCAGGGGGCGAGGGGATGGCTACACCTTC
TRBV5-4	TRBJ2-3	-	-	CASSLVGDADTQYF	TGTGCCAGCAGCTTGGTGGGAGACGCAGATACGCAGTATTTT
TRBV30	TRBJ2-3	-	-	CAWSEGRTDTQYF	TGTGCCTGGAGTGAGGGGCGCACAGATACGCAGTATTTT
TRBV29-1	TRBJ2-5	few	TRBD2	CSVALTSGGPEETQYF	TGCAGCGTTGCCCTGACTAGCGGGGGGCCCGAGGAGACCCAGTACTTC
TRBV5-1	TRBJ2-1	few	-	CASSLADSSYNEQFF	TGCGCCAGCAGCTTAGCGGATAGCTCCTACAATGAGCAGTTCTTC
TRBV5-1	TRBJ2-5	-	-	CASSLQGEAQYF	TGCGCCAGCAGCTTGCAGGGGGAGGCCCAGTACTTC
TRBV30	TRBJ2-1	few	TRBD2	CAWSAGSGGNNEQFF	TGTGCCTGGAGTGCTGGTAGCGGGGGGAACAATGAGCAGTTCTTC
TRBV2	TRBJ1-2	few	TRBD1	CASSRYGQGENGYTF	TGTGCCAGCAGCCGCTATGGACAGGGGGAGAATGGCTACACCTTC
TRBV30	TRBJ2-7	few	TRBD2	CACTRGGLAAYEQYF	TGTGCCTGTACTAGGGGGGGACTAGCGGCCTACGAGCAGTACTTC
TRBV7-8	TRBJ2-7	-	TRBD2	CASSLAASGSYEQYF	TGTGCCAGCAGCTTAGCGGCTAGCGGGAGCTACGAGCAGTACTTC
TRBV6-1	TRBJ2-1	few	TRBD2	CASSARGGDNEQFF	TGTGCCAGCAGTGCTCGGGGGGGTGACAATGAGCAGTTCTTC
TRBV10-2	TRBJ2-6	few	TRBD1	CASSPGTGSGANVLTF	TGCGCCAGCAGTCCCGGGACAGGGTCCGGGGCCAACGTCCTGACTTTC
TRBV7-9	TRBJ2-5	-	-	CASSFLHAQETQYF	TGTGCCAGCAGCTTTTTACACGCTCAAGAGACCCAGTACTTC
TRBV30	TRBJ1-1	-	-	CAWSVADTEAFF	TGTGCCTGGAGTGTCGCGGACACTGAAGCTTTCTTT